This T cell receptor (beta chain) was found in a study of blood T cell repertoires in COVID-19 (dated by TCRdb to the early 2020s). In the study overall: Samples from collaborators originated in the United States, Italy and Spain and spanned both the acute and convalescent phases of COVID-19. The repertoires were made available in a free public database intended to serve as a resource for research on the immune response to SARS-CoV-2. The material from the prospective study consisted of cDNA or gDNA derived from T cells, B-cell-depleted T cells, or PBMCs. Where available, HLA class I and class II types were obtained from metadata supplied by the sample provider rather than from assay-based typing. Deeply sampled blood TCRbeta repertoires from subjects exposed to, actively infected with, or recovered from COVID-19 were included in the dataset. A de-identified subject ID, COVID-19 status, age in years and sex were almost always included in the sample metadata. Samples came from the ongoing ImmuneRACE study (first 160 participants) plus 1,254 subjects from 6 global collaborators.

Turning to this clone: Its specific antigen is unknown. No quality values exist for individual bases; no much larger clone is one base distant.

The investigation overall reported the following: The quantity of clinical and demographic metadata differed by source and by participant and was supplied without curation.

One collaborating source in Seattle enrolled patients during active infection and followed them longitudinally through the course of disease. Whole blood was collected in K2EDTA tubes by collaborating institutions according to the institutions' own protocols. For TCRbeta analysis, collaborator samples were shipped as frozen whole blood, as isolated PBMCs, or as DNA extracted from either sample type. CDR1 GTSNPN and CDR2 SVGIG are derived from the germline V gene (reference sequence). Taken from cysteine to phenylalanine, the CDR3 has 13 residues. This entry keeps only the CDR3 DNA: 39 bases, framed from base 1. Unmatched junction bases come to 6, with V trimmed by 5 bases and J by 6 bases. The immunoSEQ Assay, a bias-controlled multiplex PCR, was used to amplify TCRbeta CDR3 regions from genomic DNA. Per the authors' processing: The number of nucleated cells in each sample was estimated from the amplification of reference gene primers within the assay. To quantify the absolute abundance of each unique TCRbeta CDR3 rearrangement, sequence reads were collapsed and filtered. For each sample, productive Simpson clonality was calculated as the square root of Simpson's diversity index over productive rearrangements. TCRdb's version of the immuneACCESS table is confined to in-frame rearrangements and falls short of the full clone set. An unresolved V gene accounts for under half of the shortfall where checked; the remainder is of unknown origin. That table furnishes V, J and clone size, whereas the DNA furnished D and trimming. In all, the sample holds 120,000 or so clones, and 85% to 90% of those were seen once. The top ten clones comprise around 4% of the sample.

The material sequenced was peripheral blood. The sequence was collected from a woman aged 55 to 70 with COVID-19, enrolled during active disease. The rearrangement combines TRBV30 with TRBJ2-1, and 8 junctional nucleotides match TRBD1. The DNA sequence is as follows: TGTGCCTGGCGGACAGGGACCTTCAATGAGCAGTTCTTC. Its translation is CAWRTGTFNEQFF.